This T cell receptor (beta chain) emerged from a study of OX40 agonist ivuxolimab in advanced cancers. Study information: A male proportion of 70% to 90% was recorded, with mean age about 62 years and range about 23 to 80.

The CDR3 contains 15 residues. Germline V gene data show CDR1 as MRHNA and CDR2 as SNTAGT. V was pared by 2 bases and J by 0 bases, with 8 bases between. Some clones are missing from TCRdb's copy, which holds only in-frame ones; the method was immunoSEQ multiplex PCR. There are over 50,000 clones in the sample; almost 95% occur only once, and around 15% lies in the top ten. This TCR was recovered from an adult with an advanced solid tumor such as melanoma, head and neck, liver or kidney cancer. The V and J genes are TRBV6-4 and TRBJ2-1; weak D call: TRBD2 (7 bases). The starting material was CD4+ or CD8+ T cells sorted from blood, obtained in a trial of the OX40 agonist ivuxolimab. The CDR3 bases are TGTGCCAGCAGTGACAGGGGGGGCTCCTACAATGAGCAGTTCTTC. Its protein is CASSDRGGSYNEQFF.